These 5 T cell receptor beta chains came from one sample sequenced in a study of identical twins. TCRdb re-analysed the 5' RACE reads in MiXCR, keeping a single row per CDR3 protein. Of 350,000 to 600,000 distinct CDR3 sequences listed, 14% were seen once; the top ten hold approximately 0.52%. The same data also went into a second study, on yellow fever vaccine responses in identical twins.

The sequencing input was CD4+ T cells sorted from blood. The receptor source for this set is a woman younger than 30 in good health.

The CDR3, as DNA: TGCAGTGCTAGCCCCCGGGGAGGGGACAGGGCCACTGAAGCTTTCTTT. Translating it yields CSASPRGGDRATEAFF. The J gene is TRBJ1-1, the V gene TRBV20-1; 9 nucleotides agree with TRBD1. V dropped 3 bases and J dropped 4; count of bases not matched to a gene: 12. The germline V gene has CDR1 DFQATT and CDR2 SNEGSKA (reference sequence). There are 16 residues in the CDR3.

The chain links TRBV11-2 to TRBJ2-2; 11 bases match TRBD2. V lost 6 bases and J lost 1; bases outside the gene matches: 7. Germline CDR1 SGHAT, CDR2 FQNNGV. This CDR3 is built from 17 residues. The CDR3 spells CASRGTSGTMNTGELFF. In DNA, the CDR3 is TGTGCCAGCAGGGGGACTAGCGGCACTATGAACACCGGGGAGCTGTTTTTT.

In its sample, this clonotype was seen a few times. This chain uses TRBV10-3 with TRBJ2-1; TRBD2 agrees at 15 bases. The CDR3 loop spans 16 amino acids. The V gene end was trimmed by 0 bases and the J gene end by 6 bases; junction bases not matched to a gene: 0. CDR1 is ENHRY and CDR2 is SYGVKD in the germline V gene. CDR3 loop: CAISESGLAGGNEQFF. CDR3 DNA: TGTGCCATCAGTGAGTCGGGACTAGCGGGAGGCAATGAGCAGTTCTTC.

This sequence joins TRBV7-2 and TRBJ2-7, with TRBD2 matching 7 bases. V was pared by 1 base and J by 9 bases, with 12 bases of the junction left unmatched. The CDR3 spans 15 residues. The germline V gene encodes CDR1 SGHTA and CDR2 FQGNSA. The CDR3 loop is CASSLGGSRGTGQYF. DNA of the CDR3: TGTGCCAGCAGCTTAGGCGGGAGCAGAGGCACCGGGCAGTACTTC.

V gene TRBV14 combines with J gene TRBJ2-5; D unresolved. Trimming removed 1 base at V and 0 bases at J, with 9 bases between. This CDR3 contains 15 residues. Germline CDR1 is SGHDN and CDR2 is FVKESK. The CDR3 nucleotides are TGTGCCAGCAGCCAAGGGTACAGCCACCAAGAGACCCAGTACTTC. Protein sequence: CASSQGYSHQETQYF.